Included here is one T cell receptor (beta chain) sequence, with context. Authors' methods: Reference gene primers were amplified, and this amplification served to estimate nucleated cell counts. Sequencing was performed with immunoSEQ multiplex PCR; in TCRdb, only in-frame clones are kept and a portion is missing. D and trimming come from the DNA, and the V and J calls and clone size come from that table. Here the sample spans some 50,000 clones, around 80% being singletons. These data are taken from a study of blood T cell repertoires in COVID-19. Looking at the study overall: Both acute and convalescent COVID-19 samples were obtained from the United States, Italy and Spain. In each case, the material was cDNA or gDNA derived from T cells, B-cell-depleted T cells, or PBMCs.

From germline, CDR1 is KGHDR and CDR2 SFDVKD. After removal of 4 bases from V and 4 bases from J, the junction contained 10 bases not matched to a gene. This CDR3 spans 17 amino acids. The receptor's source is a human donor in a cohort sampled during active COVID-19. This chain connects TRBV24-1 to TRBJ2-1; 9 bases agree with TRBD2. Source material: peripheral blood. The CDR3 nucleotides are TGTGCCACCAGTGACTCCCCCCTTCTAGCGGGATACAATGAGCAGTTCTTC. Protein: CATSDSPLLAGYNEQFF.